A single sample is the source of the 20 T cell receptor beta chains below, sequenced in a study of radiation and T cells in renal cell carcinoma. The time point is: blood 2 weeks post-SBRT. Treatment of the sample: 15 Gy SBRT to primary tumor, nephrectomy 4 weeks later. Assay used: immunoSEQ multiplex PCR; TCRdb lists only in-frame clones, some missing. The sample lists roughly 28,000 clones, approximately 84% occurring once. This material consisted of blood, taken from a patient whose treatment included radiotherapy and nephrectomy. These receptors came from a man aged 55-75 years with renal cell carcinoma.

The chain links TRBV6-5 to TRBJ1-4; D ambiguous. V was trimmed by 6 bases and J by 5 bases, leaving 10 bases between them. The germline CDR1 and CDR2 sequences are MNHEY and SVGAGI. The CDR3 is 13 amino acids. For the CDR3, the DNA is TGTGCCAGCAGCACCGATCAAAATGAAAAACTGTTTTTT. Its protein product is CASSTDQNEKLFF.

The chain employs TRBV18 and TRBJ1-5, with D possibly being TRBD1 (5 bases). V lost 2 bases and J 3 bases, leaving 11 bases between the germline ends. CDR1 KGHSH and CDR2 LQKENI come from the germline V gene. The CDR3 has 15 amino acids. The DNA for the CDR3 is TGTGCCAGCTCACCAGAGGGGAGGGCCAATCAGCCCCAGCATTTT. This encodes CASSPEGRANQPQHF.

This chain uses TRBV30 with TRBJ1-3; D remains unclear. The V end was cut by 0 bases, the J end by 4 bases, with 10 bases between. Germline V gene data show CDR1 as GTSNPN and CDR2 as SVGIG (reference sequence). CDR3 length: 14 residues. In DNA form, the CDR3 reads TGTGCCTGGAGTGTACCGGCAGCCGGAAACACCATATATTTT. Amino acids: CAWSVPAAGNTIYF.

The chain has TRBV30 and TRBJ2-6; TRBD1 matches 9 bases. With V trimmed by 4 bases and J by 4 bases, 14 bases remained unmatched. In germline, CDR1 is GTSNPN, CDR2 SVGIG (reference sequence). This CDR3 spans 18 amino acids. The DNA of the CDR3 is TGTGCCTGGACCCCCACCGGGACAGGGCTTTCGGGGGCCAACGTCCTGACTTTC. Its protein is CAWTPTGTGLSGANVLTF.

The chain recombines TRBV9 with TRBJ1-2; TRBD1 agrees at 7 bases. Looked up from germline, CDR1 is SGDLS and CDR2 is YYNGEE. Trimming at V came to 3 bases and at J to 0 bases, leaving 5 bases not matched to a gene. This CDR3 has 15 residues. The CDR3 nucleotides read TGTGCCAGCAGCGCAAGGGACAGAACTAACTATGGCTACACCTTC. Its protein product is CASSARDRTNYGYTF. Looking up the rest from reference TRBV9 and TRBJ1-2 gives the full variable domain: DSGVTQTPKHLITATGQRVTLRCSPRSGDLSVYWYQQSLDQGLQFLIQYYNGEERAKGNILERFSAQQFPDLHSELNLSSLELGDSALYFCASSARDRTNYGYTFGSGTRLTVV.

The V call is TRBV15, the J call TRBJ2-7; 9 bases are a match to TRBD1. Germline V gives CDR1 LNHNV, CDR2 YYDKDF (reference sequence). Trimming cost V 3 bases and J 7 bases; bases outside gene matches: 7. This CDR3 is 14 amino acids long. The CDR3 reads CATSSRDRVGEQYF. The CDR3, as DNA: TGTGCCACCAGCAGCAGGGACAGGGTTGGGGAGCAGTACTTC.

The chain is built from TRBV13 and TRBJ2-3; TRBD2 matches 10 bases. The CDR3 has 16 residues. CDR1 is PRHDT and CDR2 is FYEKMQ in the germline V gene (reference sequence). V shed 3 bases, J shed 4 bases, and the junction held 7 bases outside the gene matches. CDR3 sequence: CASSFQREGRADTQYF. CDR3 sequence (DNA): TGTGCCAGCAGCTTCCAGCGGGAGGGCCGGGCAGATACGCAGTATTTT.

The rearrangement links TRBV5-1 to TRBJ2-3; a weak D match, TRBD2 (7 bases). The V gene lost 3 bases and the J gene lost 3 bases, with 17 bases spanning the gap. Germline V lookup: CDR1 SGHRS, CDR2 YFSETQ. The CDR3 runs to 16 residues. DNA for the CDR3: TGCGCCAGCAGCTCCCAATCGGGGGGCGGAACAGATACGCAGTATTTT. Translation: CASSSQSGGGTDTQYF. Based on the CDR3 plus reference TRBV5-1 and TRBJ2-3, the full variable domain is KAGVTQTPRYLIKTRGQQVTLSCSPISGHRSVSWYQQTPGQGLQFLFEYFSETQRNKGNFPGRFSGRQFSNSRSEMNVSTLELGDSALYLCASSSQSGGGTDTQYFGPGTRLTVL.

This sequence joins TRBV25-1 and TRBJ1-5; possibly TRBD1 for D (6 bases). The germline CDR1 and CDR2 sequences are MGHDK and SYGVNS. The CDR3 spans 13 residues. The V gene lost 4 bases and the J gene lost 11 bases, with 15 bases spanning the gap. As DNA, the CDR3 is TGTGCCAGCAGTGGAATAGGGGCAGGGGCCCAGCATTTT. Protein product: CASSGIGAGAQHF. The whole variable domain, filled in from reference TRBV25-1 and TRBJ1-5, reads EADIYQTPRYLVIGTGKKITLECSQTMGHDKMYWYQQDPGMELHLIHYSYGVNSTEKGDLSSESTVSRIRTEHFPLTLESARPSHTSQYLCASSGIGAGAQHFGDGTRLSIL.

This sequence joins TRBV4-1 and TRBJ2-2; 7 bases line up with TRBD2. Germline CDR1 MGHRA, CDR2 YSYEKL. The CDR3 spans 16 residues. V lost 1 base to trimming and J lost 0 bases; unmatched junction nucleotides: 2. CDR3 nucleotides: TGCGCCAGCAGCCAAGTTCTAGCGGCGAACACCGGGGAGCTGTTTTTT. Translation: CASSQVLAANTGELFF.

V and J are TRBV9 and TRBJ2-5, with D perhaps TRBD1 (7 bases). Trimming shortened V by 3 bases and J by 10 bases, and 22 bases separated the two germline ends. This CDR3 has 15 residues. The germline gives CDR1 SGDLS, CDR2 YYNGEE. CDR3 protein: CASSAFGTAEGGQYF. CDR3 coding DNA: TGTGCCAGCAGCGCCTTCGGGACAGCCGAGGGGGGCCAGTACTTC.

The table lists this clone with a few counts. J is TRBJ2-7 and V is TRBV4-3; possible D gene TRBD2, 5 bases. Germline V gene data show CDR1 as LGHNA and CDR2 as YSLEER. V was pared by 4 bases and J by 5 bases, with 21 bases between. The CDR3 is made up of 16 amino acids. The CDR3, as DNA: TGCGCCAGCAGCCTAGGTATTTCAGCGGCGAGAAACGAGCAGTACTTC. Amino acids: CASSLGISAARNEQYF.

This chain links TRBV7-2 with TRBJ2-5; 7 nucleotides match TRBD1. The junction had 10 bases not matched to a gene; V was cut back by 1 base and J by 5 bases. The CDR3 has 16 residues. Germline assignment: CDR1 SGHTA and CDR2 FQGNSA. DNA for the CDR3: TGTGCCAGCAGCTTAGGTCGAGGGGGCGCTCGGGAGACCCAGTACTTC. It specifies CASSLGRGGARETQYF. The full variable domain, rest sourced from reference TRBV7-2 and TRBJ2-5, is GAGVSQSPSNKVTEKGKDVELRCDPISGHTALYWYRQSLGQGLEFLIYFQGNSAPDKSGLPSDRFSAERTGGSVSTLTIQRTQQEDSAVYLCASSLGRGGARETQYFGPGTRLLVL.

The chain couples TRBV19 to TRBJ1-2, with a possible D match to TRBD1 (5 bases). Germline CDR1 reads LNHDA; CDR2 reads SQIVND (reference sequence). This CDR3 spans 14 amino acids. Trimming removed 7 bases from V and 0 bases from J, with 12 bases in between. CDR3 residues: CASTPEQANYGYTF. CDR3 DNA sequence: TGTGCCAGTACCCCGGAACAGGCTAACTATGGCTACACCTTC.

The gene calls are TRBV2 and TRBJ1-5; 7 nucleotides align to TRBD1. Per germline, CDR1 SNHLY and CDR2 FYNNEI. With 7 bases clipped from V and 3 bases from J, the junction kept 3 bases outside the gene matches. This CDR3 contains 13 residues. CDR3 coding DNA: TGTGCCAGCAACGGACAGGTCAATCAGCCCCAGCATTTT. Protein product: CASNGQVNQPQHF.

The CDR3 loop reads CASSSPGLAGAGEQFF. CDR3 sequence (DNA): TGTGCCAGCAGCTCCCCTGGACTAGCGGGAGCAGGTGAGCAGTTCTTC. The chain joins TRBV5-6 to TRBJ2-1; TRBD2 matches 13 bases. V shed 3 bases and J 9 bases; nucleotides not matched to a gene: 9. In germline, CDR1 is SGHDT, CDR2 YYEEEE. The CDR3 length is 16 residues.

V and J are TRBV5-3 and TRBJ2-7, with D possibly called TRBD1 or TRBD2 (5 bases each). TRBV5-3 is an open reading frame, and its role is uncertain. The CDR3 is 12 residues long. The ends were cut back, 5 bases at V and 2 bases at J, with 8 bases in the middle. CDR3 bases: TGTGCCAGAAGGGGGACGCCCTACGAGCAGTACTTC. Translating it yields CARRGTPYEQYF.

The chain combines TRBV6-5 with TRBJ2-3, with 11 bases fitting TRBD2. CDR3 length equals 14 residues. The V segment lost 5 bases and the J segment 5 bases; nucleotides outside the gene matches: 3. Germline V CDR1 and CDR2: MNHEY, SVGAGI. CDR3 nucleotide sequence: TGTGCCAGCAGTCGAGGACTAGCGGGAGATACGCAGTATTTT. Its protein product is CASSRGLAGDTQYF.

This clone was seen a few times. The chain carries TRBV27 and TRBJ1-1; no clear D gene. This CDR3 is built from 14 residues. In germline, CDR1 is MNHEY, CDR2 SMNVEV (reference sequence). The ends were cut back, 5 bases at V and 6 bases at J, with 16 bases in the middle. CDR3 nucleotide sequence: TGTGCCAGCAGTCGGTTAGCCTCCGGGGCTGAAGCTTTCTTT. As protein: CASSRLASGAEAFF.

This chain connects TRBV7-2 to TRBJ2-3, with TRBD2 as a possible D gene (5 bases). The CDR3 has 14 amino acids. The V gene lost 5 bases and the J gene lost 4 bases, with 13 bases spanning the gap. From germline, CDR1 is SGHTA and CDR2 FQGNSA. CDR3 region: CASSPFRGSDTQYF. DNA for the CDR3: TGTGCCAGCAGCCCTTTTAGAGGGTCAGATACGCAGTATTTT.